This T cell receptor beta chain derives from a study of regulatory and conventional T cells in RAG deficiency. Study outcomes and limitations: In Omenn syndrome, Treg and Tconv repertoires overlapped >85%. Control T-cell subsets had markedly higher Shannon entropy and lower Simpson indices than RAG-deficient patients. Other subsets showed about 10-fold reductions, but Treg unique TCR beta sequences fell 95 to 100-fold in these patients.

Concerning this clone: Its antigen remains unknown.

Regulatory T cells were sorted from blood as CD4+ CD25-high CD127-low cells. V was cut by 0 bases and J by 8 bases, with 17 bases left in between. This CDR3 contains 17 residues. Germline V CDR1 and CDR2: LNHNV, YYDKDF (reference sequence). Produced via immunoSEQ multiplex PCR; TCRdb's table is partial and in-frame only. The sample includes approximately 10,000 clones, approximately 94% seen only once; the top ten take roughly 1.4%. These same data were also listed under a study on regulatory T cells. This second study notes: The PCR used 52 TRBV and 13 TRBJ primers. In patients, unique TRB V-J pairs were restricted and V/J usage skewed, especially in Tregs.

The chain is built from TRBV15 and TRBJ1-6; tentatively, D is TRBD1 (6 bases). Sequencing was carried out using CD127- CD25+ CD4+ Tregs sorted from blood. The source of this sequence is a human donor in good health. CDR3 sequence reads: CATSRDLAGEWHSPLHF. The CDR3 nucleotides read TGTGCCACCAGCAGAGATTTGGCAGGGGAGTGGCATTCACCCCTCCACTTT.